These 28 T cell receptor beta chains came from one sample sequenced in a study of response to subunit inactivated influenza vaccine. Each CDR3 protein gets one entry after TCRdb re-called the RT-PCR reads with MiXCR. The data contain 500,000 to 750,000 distinct CDR3 sequences, 13% to 15% of them singletons. The sequencing here drew on PBMCs from blood, taken approximately 13 days after vaccination. The receptors here all came from a man in his fifties or sixties who received an inactivated influenza vaccine.

This clonotype was seen more than once but under ten times. This chain uses TRBV5-8 with TRBJ2-2; D gene uncertain. CDR1 is SGHTS, CDR2 YDEGEE, per germline. The CDR3 covers 13 residues. Trimming shortened V by 1 base and J by 5 bases, and 6 bases separated the two germline ends. The CDR3, as DNA: TGTGCCAGCAGCTTGAGAAGGACCGGGGAGCTGTTTTTT. Protein product: CASSLRRTGELFF.

V gene TRBV6-4 combines with J gene TRBJ1-1; D possibly corresponds to TRBD1 (5 bases). The CDR3 loop spans 13 amino acids. Trimming cost V 8 bases and J 2 bases, with 12 bases left between them. Germline V lookup: CDR1 MRHNA, CDR2 SNTAGT. The CDR3, as DNA: TGTGCCAGCCGTGGAGGGGAAAACACTGAAGCTTTCTTT. Translated: CASRGGENTEAFF.

The rearrangement uses TRBV6-1 and TRBJ1-1; D might be TRBD1 (5 bases). This CDR3 region has 15 residues. Germline V gene lookup returns CDR1 MNHNS and CDR2 SASEGT. The V end lost 5 bases, the J end lost 5 bases, and 18 bases lay between the germline ends. CDR3 amino acids: CASSQSRGVRTEAFF. Written as DNA, the CDR3 is TGTGCCAGCAGTCAATCCCGGGGGGTACGGACTGAAGCTTTCTTT.

This clonotype was recorded a few times. The chain uses TRBV6-5 and TRBJ1-3; D perhaps matches TRBD1 (6 bases). V lost 3 bases to trimming and J lost 2 bases, with 14 bases between them. This CDR3 has 16 residues. Per the germline V gene, CDR1 is MNHEY and CDR2 is SVGAGI. The CDR3 reads CASSYLPGATGNTIYF. As DNA, the CDR3 is TGTGCCAGCAGTTATCTTCCAGGGGCTACTGGAAACACCATATATTTT.

The CDR3 DNA is TGTGCCAGCAGGCTTACAGCAGCCTACGAGCAGTACTTC. It yields the protein CASRLTAAYEQYF. The chain uses TRBV12-3 or TRBV12-4 and TRBJ2-7, with D unresolved. Trimming stripped 6 bases from V and 2 bases from J, with 11 bases between. This CDR3 is built from 13 residues.

This clonotype was detected a few times. CDR3 nucleotide sequence: TGTGCCAGCAGCTCCCTTCGGCCTAGCGGGGGGCCAGCTGCGGATACGCAGTATTTT. Its protein product is CASSSLRPSGGPAADTQYF. This sequence joins TRBV7-6 and TRBJ2-3; 11 bases line up with TRBD2. V trimming: 4 bases; J trimming: 6 bases; junction bases outside the gene matches: 18. The CDR3 sequence is 19 residues long. The germline V gene has CDR1 SGHVS and CDR2 FNYEAQ.

This clonotype was recorded a few times. The J gene is TRBJ2-5, the V gene TRBV9, with 13 bases aligning to TRBD2. Germline CDR1 SGDLS, CDR2 YYNGEE. J was trimmed by 6 bases and V by 0 bases; bases with no gene match: 5. The CDR3 contains 16 residues. DNA for the CDR3: TGTGCCAGCAGCGTAGGCGGACTAGCGGGAGACCAGACCCAGTACTTC. Its translation: CASSVGGLAGDQTQYF.

The V and J genes are TRBV28 and TRBJ1-1; D call uncertain. V was cut by 3 bases and J by 10 bases, with 15 bases left in between. The CDR3 extends over 13 amino acids. CDR1 is MDHEN and CDR2 is SYDVKM in the germline V gene. Here the CDR3 reads CASSFHRGYGAFF. The DNA for the CDR3 is TGTGCCAGCAGTTTTCACCGCGGATATGGAGCTTTCTTT.

This clonotype has a count of ten or more. The rearrangement links TRBV20-1 to TRBJ2-3, with TRBD2 matching 11 bases. Per the germline V gene, CDR1 is DFQATT and CDR2 is SNEGSKA (reference sequence). Unmatched junction bases numbered 9, after V lost 2 bases and J lost 5 bases. CDR3 length: 16 residues. CDR3 bases: TGCAGTGCTAGACCCACTAGCGGGAGAAGAGGAGATACGCAGTATTTT. Protein: CSARPTSGRRGDTQYF.

This clonotype was seen only a few times. This chain links TRBV9 with TRBJ2-1; perhaps TRBD2 as D (6 bases). Germline V gene data show CDR1 as SGDLS and CDR2 as YYNGEE. The CDR3 length is 14 residues. With 0 bases removed from V and 7 bases from J, the gap between germline ends came to 11 bases. The CDR3 is CASSVAPTRNEQFF. The CDR3 coding sequence is TGTGCCAGCAGCGTAGCTCCGACTAGGAATGAGCAGTTCTTC.

This clonotype was detected a few times. The chain uses TRBV25-1 and TRBJ1-2; TRBD1 matches at 8 bases. V shed 3 bases and J 0 bases; nucleotides not matched to a gene: 3. The CDR3 consists of 15 residues. Germline V gives CDR1 MGHDK, CDR2 SYGVNS. The CDR3 DNA reads TGTGCCAGCAGTGACAGGGGGCAAGCTAACTATGGCTACACCTTC. Residues: CASSDRGQANYGYTF.

The CDR3 DNA follows: TGTGCCAGCAGCTTACCCCGGGACAGGGTTAGACTAGCGGCGGATACGCAGTATTTT. As protein: CASSLPRDRVRLAADTQYF. The J gene is TRBJ2-3, the V gene TRBV28; tentatively, D is TRBD1 or TRBD2 (9 bases each). CDR3 length: 19 residues. The germline gives CDR1 MDHEN, CDR2 SYDVKM. V was clipped by 6 bases and J by 6 bases, with 31 bases between them.

This clonotype was found a few times. The chain uses TRBV6-5 and TRBJ2-5; D call uncertain. This CDR3 contains 13 residues. The germline CDR1 and CDR2 sequences are MNHEY and SVGAGI. The germline V and J ends were trimmed by 2 bases and 5 bases, with 9 bases remaining between them. The CDR3 DNA is TGTGCCAGCAGTTACGGGTTTGCCGAGACCCAGTACTTC. This sequence encodes CASSYGFAETQYF.

This clonotype occurred many times. V and J are TRBV10-3 and TRBJ2-7, with 8 bases lining up with TRBD1. The CDR3 extends over 14 amino acids. V lost 3 bases and J lost 3; bases outside the gene matches: 4. Germline CDR1 ENHRY, CDR2 SYGVKD. DNA for the CDR3: TGTGCCATCAGTGAATTTACAGGGGGCTACGAGCAGTACTTC. Protein sequence: CAISEFTGGYEQYF.

This clonotype has ten or more counts. CDR3 in DNA: TGTGCCAGCAGCTCCGGACTAGCGGGGGTGGAGACCCAGTACTTC. Its protein is CASSSGLAGVETQYF. This chain links TRBV7-9 with TRBJ2-5, with 13 bases matching TRBD2. Losses at the gene ends were 4 bases for V and 5 bases for J; bases not matched to a gene: 4. The CDR3 covers 15 residues. Germline V gives CDR1 SEHNR, CDR2 FQNEAQ (reference sequence). The whole variable domain, remainder taken from reference TRBV7-9 and TRBJ2-5, is DTGVSQNPRHKITKRGQNVTFRCDPISEHNRLYWYRQTLGQGPEFLTYFQNEAQLEKSRLLSDRFSAERPKGSFSTLEIQRTEQGDSAMYLCASSSGLAGVETQYFGPGTRLLVL.

This clonotype showed up many times. The chain uses TRBV7-7 and TRBJ2-7; 10 positions match TRBD1. The CDR3 is made up of 15 amino acids. Losses at the gene ends were 7 bases for V and 2 bases for J; bases not matched to a gene: 8. Germline CDR1 and CDR2: SSHAT and FNYEAQ (reference sequence). The CDR3 region is CASKYGQGGTYEQYF. CDR3 sequence (DNA): TGTGCCAGCAAGTACGGACAGGGGGGTACCTACGAGCAGTACTTC.

This clonotype was observed a few times. The genes are TRBV11-2 and TRBJ2-7, with TRBD2 as a possible D gene (5 bases). The CDR3 is 13 amino acids. V lost 0 bases and J 6 bases, leaving 9 bases between the germline ends. Germline CDR1 and CDR2: SGHAT and FQNNGV. The CDR3 sequence: CASSLDFGSEQYF. In DNA form, the CDR3 reads TGTGCCAGCAGCTTAGACTTTGGGAGCGAGCAGTACTTC.

This clonotype came up many times. The chain employs TRBV12-3 or TRBV12-4 and TRBJ1-6; tentative D call: TRBD1 (5 bases). The germline V and J ends were trimmed by 3 bases and 14 bases, with 17 bases remaining between them. This CDR3 has 14 residues. CDR3 amino acids: CASSFGSRGSSLHF. The CDR3 coding sequence is TGTGCCAGCAGTTTCGGATCGAGGGGATCATCCCTCCACTTT.

V and J are TRBV6-6 and TRBJ2-5; D remains unclear. The germline V gene has CDR1 MNHNY and CDR2 SVGAGI (reference sequence). Trimming pared 1 base from V and 5 bases from J, leaving 8 bases between. The length of the CDR3 is 13 residues. The CDR3 DNA reads TGTGCCAGCAGTTACTGGCAGGTCGAGACCCAGTACTTC. Translating it yields CASSYWQVETQYF.

The gene calls are TRBV11-2 and TRBJ2-4, with 15 bases lining up with TRBD2. This CDR3 is built from 21 residues. The J segment lost 2 bases and the V segment lost 0 bases, leaving 11 bases of the junction unmatched. Germline CDR1 reads SGHAT; CDR2 reads FQNNGV. CDR3 DNA sequence: TGTGCCAGCAGCTTAGATATTGGACTAGCGGGAGGGCCCTCAACCAAAAACATTCAGTACTTC. Its protein product is CASSLDIGLAGGPSTKNIQYF. The variable domain in full, completed from reference TRBV11-2 and TRBJ2-4, reads EAGVAQSPRYKIIEKRQSVAFWCNPISGHATLYWYQQILGQGPKLLIQFQNNGVVDDSQLPKDRFSAERLKGVDSTLKIQPAKLEDSAVYLCASSLDIGLAGGPSTKNIQYFGAGTRLSVL.

V is TRBV29-1 and J is TRBJ1-5, with D possibly being TRBD1 (5 bases). CDR3 length: 14 residues. The ends were cut back, 6 bases at V and 3 bases at J, with 15 bases in the middle. The germline V gene encodes CDR1 SQVTM and CDR2 ANQGSEA. The CDR3 nucleotides read TGCAGCGTCGCTAAAGGGGATCCCAATCAGCCCCAGCATTTT. It translates to CSVAKGDPNQPQHF.

This clonotype was observed a few times. The V gene is TRBV5-1, the J gene TRBJ1-1; the D is unclear. Germline V gene data show CDR1 as SGHRS and CDR2 as YFSETQ. The CDR3 consists of 13 residues. With 4 bases removed from V and 6 bases from J, the gap between germline ends came to 13 bases. In DNA form, the CDR3 reads TGCGCCAGCAGCCCCGGAGGCTGGGCTGAAGCTTTCTTT. This gives the protein CASSPGGWAEAFF.

This clonotype has just a few counts. The genes are TRBV12-3 or TRBV12-4 and TRBJ2-2; D is ambiguous. The CDR3 sequence is 11 residues long. V lost 6 bases and J 11 bases, leaving 10 bases between the germline ends. In nucleotides, the CDR3 is TGTGCCAGCAGCACCCGGAGCGAGCTGTTTTTT. It translates to CASSTRSELFF.

This chain links TRBV4-3 with TRBJ2-1; D is possibly TRBD2 (6 bases). This CDR3 has 16 residues. The germline V and J ends were trimmed by 0 bases and 6 bases, with 15 bases remaining between them. Germline lookup yields CDR1 LGHNA and CDR2 YSLEER. The CDR3 sequence: CASSQDVDRGLNEQFF. The CDR3 region has the DNA TGCGCCAGCAGCCAAGATGTGGATAGGGGACTCAATGAGCAGTTCTTC.

Many counts were recorded for this clonotype. The chain recombines TRBV7-2 with TRBJ2-5; 12 positions agree with TRBD2. The CDR3 spans 15 residues. V dropped 5 bases and J dropped 2; count of bases not matched to a gene: 3. Per germline, CDR1 SGHTA and CDR2 FQGNSA. CDR3 DNA: TGTGCCAGCAGCCAACTAGCGGGGGGTCAAGAGACCCAGTACTTC. Residues: CASSQLAGGQETQYF.

The V and J genes are TRBV18 and TRBJ1-1; D possibly corresponds to TRBD1 (6 bases). V was shortened by 5 bases and J by 5 bases, with 18 bases between the two germline ends. Germline assignment: CDR1 KGHSH and CDR2 LQKENI. This CDR3 comprises 15 residues. Here the CDR3 reads CASSSGIRGRTEAFF. CDR3 coding DNA: TGTGCCAGCTCATCGGGAATCAGGGGTAGGACTGAAGCTTTCTTT.

This clonotype was detected only a few times. J is TRBJ2-1 and V is TRBV7-7, with D possibly being TRBD2 (6 bases). The CDR3 covers 16 residues. The germline V and J ends were trimmed by 5 bases and 3 bases, with 17 bases remaining between them. Germline assignment: CDR1 SSHAT and CDR2 FNYEAQ (reference sequence). CDR3 in amino acids: CASSPTEGTGYNEQFF. The CDR3 DNA follows: TGTGCCAGCAGCCCAACGGAGGGAACGGGCTACAATGAGCAGTTCTTC.

The V gene is TRBV4-2, the J gene TRBJ2-2; D gene uncertain. This CDR3 has 14 residues. The V and J ends lost 0 bases and 6 bases respectively, with 8 bases between them. Germline V gene lookup returns CDR1 LGHNA and CDR2 YNFKEQ. CDR3 loop: CASSQEGGPGELFF. The CDR3 DNA reads as TGTGCCAGCAGCCAAGAGGGCGGCCCCGGGGAGCTGTTTTTT.